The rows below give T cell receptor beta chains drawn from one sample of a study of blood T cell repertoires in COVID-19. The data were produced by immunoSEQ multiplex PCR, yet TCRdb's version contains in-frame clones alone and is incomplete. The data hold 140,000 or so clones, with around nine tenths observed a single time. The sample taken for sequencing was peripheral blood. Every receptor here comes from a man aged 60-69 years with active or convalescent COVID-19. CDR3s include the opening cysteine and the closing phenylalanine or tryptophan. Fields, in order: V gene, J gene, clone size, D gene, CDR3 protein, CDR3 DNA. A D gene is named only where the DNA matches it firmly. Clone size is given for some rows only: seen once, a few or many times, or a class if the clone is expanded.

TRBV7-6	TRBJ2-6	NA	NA	CASSLLRSAGSGANVLTF	TGTGCCAGCAGCTTACTCCGGTCTGCGGGGTCTGGGGCCAACGTCCTGACTTTC
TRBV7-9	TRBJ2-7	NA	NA	CASSLGRAESGEQYF	TGTGCCAGCAGCTTAGGGAGGGCCGAATCTGGGGAGCAGTACTTC
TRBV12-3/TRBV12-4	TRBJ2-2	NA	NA	CASSLSGGGELFF	TGTGCCAGCAGTTTGTCTGGCGGCGGGGAGCTGTTTTTT
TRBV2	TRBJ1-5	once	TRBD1	CASSVTGRQPQHF	TGTGCCAGCAGCGTGACAGGGCGTCAGCCCCAGCATTTT
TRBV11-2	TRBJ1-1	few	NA	CASSLNGGNTEAFF	TGTGCCAGCAGCTTAAACGGGGGAAACACTGAAGCTTTCTTT
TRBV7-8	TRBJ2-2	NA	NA	CASSTLTGELFF	TGTGCCAGCAGTACCCTAACCGGGGAGCTGTTTTTT
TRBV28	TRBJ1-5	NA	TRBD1	CASSLAGTGNQPQHF	TGTGCCAGCAGTTTAGCGGGGACAGGGAATCAGCCCCAGCATTTT
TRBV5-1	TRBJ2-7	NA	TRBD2	CASSLSLAGSEQYF	TGCGCCAGCAGCTTGAGTCTAGCGGGCTCCGAGCAGTACTTC
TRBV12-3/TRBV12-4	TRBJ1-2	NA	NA	CASSLGTSGGYTF	TGTGCCAGCAGTTTAGGGACCTCAGGGGGCTACACCTTC
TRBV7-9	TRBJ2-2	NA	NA	CASSLALTRSRELFF	TGTGCCAGCAGCTTAGCGCTGACTAGATCCAGGGAGCTGTTTTTT
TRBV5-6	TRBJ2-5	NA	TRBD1	CASSLLTGSGFETQYF	TGTGCCAGCAGCTTACTGACAGGGTCAGGTTTCGAGACCCAGTACTTC
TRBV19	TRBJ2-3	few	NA	CARPLQRSLRDTQYF	TGTGCCAGGCCCCTCCAGCGGAGTTTAAGGGATACGCAGTATTTT
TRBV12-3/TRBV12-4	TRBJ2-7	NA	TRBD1	CAIPGQGHYEQYF	TGTGCCATTCCGGGACAGGGACACTACGAGCAGTACTTC
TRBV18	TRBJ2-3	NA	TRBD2	CASSPRLAGAEDTQYF	TGTGCCAGCTCACCCCGGTTAGCGGGAGCCGAAGATACGCAGTATTTT
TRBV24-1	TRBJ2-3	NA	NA	CATSDRGWSTDTQYF	TGTGCCACCAGTGATAGGGGTTGGAGCACAGATACGCAGTATTTT
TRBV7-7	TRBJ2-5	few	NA	CASSFSGETQYF	TGTGCTAGCAGCTTTTCGGGGGAGACCCAGTACTTC
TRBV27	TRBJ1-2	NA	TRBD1	CASSMTGTVYGYTF	TGTGCCAGCAGTATGACAGGGACAGTCTATGGCTACACCTTC
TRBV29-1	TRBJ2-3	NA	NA	CSVLLNPDTDTQYF	TGCAGCGTCCTTCTTAATCCAGACACAGATACGCAGTATTTT
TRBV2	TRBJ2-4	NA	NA	CASSGALRAVEAKNIQYF	TGTGCCAGCAGTGGAGCCCTTCGTGCCGTTGAGGCCAAAAACATTCAGTACTTC
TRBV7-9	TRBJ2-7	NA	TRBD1	CASSLAGTGNYEQYF	TGTGCCAGCAGCTTAGCCGGGACAGGGAACTACGAGCAGTACTTC
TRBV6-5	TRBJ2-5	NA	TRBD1	CASSYSGTGGWETQYF	TGTGCCAGCAGTTACTCCGGGACAGGGGGCTGGGAGACCCAGTACTTC
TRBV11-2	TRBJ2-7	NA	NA	CASSSRGVGEQYF	TGTGCCAGCAGCTCCCGGGGTGTGGGTGAGCAGTACTTC
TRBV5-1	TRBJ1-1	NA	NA	CASSLVGARTEAFF	TGCGCCAGCAGCTTGGTGGGGGCACGGACTGAAGCTTTCTTT
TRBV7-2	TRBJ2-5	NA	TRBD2	CASSFGGRDQETQYF	TGTGCCAGCAGCTTTGGCGGGAGAGACCAAGAGACCCAGTACTTC
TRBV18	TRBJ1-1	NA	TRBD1	CASSPTGLNTEAFF	TGTGCCAGCTCACCGACAGGGTTGAACACTGAAGCTTTCTTT
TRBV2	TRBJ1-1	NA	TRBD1	CASSTDRGNTEAFF	TGTGCCAGCAGTACCGACAGGGGGAACACTGAAGCTTTCTTT
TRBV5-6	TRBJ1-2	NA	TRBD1	CASSDTGGNGYTF	TGTGCCAGCAGCGATACAGGGGGCAATGGCTACACCTTC
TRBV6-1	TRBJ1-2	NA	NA	CASSDTGRYPGGYTF	TGTGCCAGCAGTGACACAGGCCGCTACCCCGGGGGCTACACCTTC
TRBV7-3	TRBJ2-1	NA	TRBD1	CASSPTDRANNEQFF	TGTGCCAGCAGCCCCACGGACAGGGCTAACAATGAGCAGTTCTTC
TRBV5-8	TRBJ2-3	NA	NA	CASSLARSYTDTQYF	TGTGCCAGCAGCTTGGCAAGGAGTTACACAGATACGCAGTATTTT
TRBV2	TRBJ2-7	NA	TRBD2	CASGGSGSLYEQYF	TGTGCCAGCGGAGGTAGCGGGAGCCTCTACGAGCAGTACTTC
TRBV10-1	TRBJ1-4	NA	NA	CASSENPSREKLFF	TGCGCCAGCAGTGAGAACCCCTCACGGGAAAAACTGTTTTTT
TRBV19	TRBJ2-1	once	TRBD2	CASSTSGKSLLLAYNEQFF	TGTGCCAGTAGTACTAGCGGGAAATCCCTTCTTTTGGCCTACAATGAGCAGTTCTTC
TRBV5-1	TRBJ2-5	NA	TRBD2	CASSFGLAEGETQYF	TGCGCCAGCAGCTTTGGACTAGCGGAGGGAGAGACCCAGTACTTC
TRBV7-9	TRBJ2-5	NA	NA	CASSLGGGRQETQYF	TGTGCCAGCAGCTTAGGGGGAGGAAGACAAGAGACCCAGTACTTC
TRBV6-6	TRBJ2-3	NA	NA	CASSYNGQAGDTQYF	TGTGCCAGCAGTTATAACGGACAAGCCGGAGATACGCAGTATTTT
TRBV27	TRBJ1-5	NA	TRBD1	CASSPQGAGQPQHF	TGTGCCAGCAGCCCTCAGGGGGCGGGTCAGCCCCAGCATTTT
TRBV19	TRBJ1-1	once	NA	CASSIAPGRKAEAFF	TGTGCCAGTAGTATCGCCCCCGGGAGGAAGGCTGAAGCTTTCTTT
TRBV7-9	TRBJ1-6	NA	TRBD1	CASSLGQDNSPLHF	TGTGCCAGCAGCCTCGGACAGGATAATTCACCCCTCCACTTT
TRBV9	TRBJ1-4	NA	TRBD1	CASRAGQGSTNEKLFF	TGTGCCAGCAGAGCAGGACAGGGATCAACTAATGAAAAACTGTTTTTT
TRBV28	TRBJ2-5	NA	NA	CASSRRVETQYF	TGTGCCAGCAGCCGAAGAGTAGAGACCCAGTACTTC
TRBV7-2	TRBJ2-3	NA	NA	CASKLMVAADTDTQYF	TGTGCCAGCAAGCTTATGGTAGCGGCCGACACAGATACGCAGTATTTT
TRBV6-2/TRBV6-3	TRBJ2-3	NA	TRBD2	CASSPPSGLAGESTDTQYF	TGTGCCAGCAGCCCTCCCTCGGGACTAGCGGGAGAGAGCACAGATACGCAGTATTTT
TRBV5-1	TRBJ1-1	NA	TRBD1	CASSPSGTGVAHEAFF	TGCGCCAGCAGCCCTTCCGGGACAGGGGTTGCCCATGAAGCTTTCTTT
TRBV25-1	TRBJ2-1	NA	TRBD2	CASSEGGGFEQFF	TGTGCCAGCAGTGAAGGCGGGGGTTTTGAGCAGTTCTTC
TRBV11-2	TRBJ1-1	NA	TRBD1	CASSLTGSAEAFF	TGTGCCAGCAGCTTGACAGGGAGCGCTGAAGCTTTCTTT
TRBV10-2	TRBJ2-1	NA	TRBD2	CASSESFTSGRAMKYNEQFF	TGCGCCAGCAGTGAGTCTTTTACTAGCGGGAGGGCCATGAAATACAATGAGCAGTTCTTC
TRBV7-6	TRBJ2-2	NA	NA	CASSFRPGKGTGELFF	TGTGCCAGCAGCTTCAGGCCGGGGAAGGGAACCGGGGAGCTGTTTTTT
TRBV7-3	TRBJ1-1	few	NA	CASSFSMNTEAFF	TGTGCCAGCAGCTTTTCTATGAACACTGAAGCTTTCTTT
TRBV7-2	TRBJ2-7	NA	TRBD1	CASSLRQGQDEQYF	TGTGCCAGCAGTCTGAGACAGGGACAAGACGAGCAGTACTTC
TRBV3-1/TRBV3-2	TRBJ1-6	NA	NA	CASSQVQGNSPLHF	TGTGCCAGCAGCCAAGTCCAGGGGAATTCACCCCTCCACTTT
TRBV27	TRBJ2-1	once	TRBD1	CASSPDRQGTEQFF	TGTGCCAGCAGTCCCGATCGACAGGGGACTGAGCAGTTCTTC
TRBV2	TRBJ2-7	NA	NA	CASRGRHKLYEQYF	TGTGCCAGCAGAGGCAGACACAAACTCTACGAGCAGTACTTC
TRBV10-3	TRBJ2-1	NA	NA	CAIWNGSSNEQFF	TGTGCCATCTGGAACGGGAGTAGCAATGAGCAGTTCTTC
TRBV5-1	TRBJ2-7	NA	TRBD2	CASSPGTSGAPYEQYF	TGCGCCAGCAGCCCTGGGACTAGCGGGGCCCCCTACGAGCAGTACTTC